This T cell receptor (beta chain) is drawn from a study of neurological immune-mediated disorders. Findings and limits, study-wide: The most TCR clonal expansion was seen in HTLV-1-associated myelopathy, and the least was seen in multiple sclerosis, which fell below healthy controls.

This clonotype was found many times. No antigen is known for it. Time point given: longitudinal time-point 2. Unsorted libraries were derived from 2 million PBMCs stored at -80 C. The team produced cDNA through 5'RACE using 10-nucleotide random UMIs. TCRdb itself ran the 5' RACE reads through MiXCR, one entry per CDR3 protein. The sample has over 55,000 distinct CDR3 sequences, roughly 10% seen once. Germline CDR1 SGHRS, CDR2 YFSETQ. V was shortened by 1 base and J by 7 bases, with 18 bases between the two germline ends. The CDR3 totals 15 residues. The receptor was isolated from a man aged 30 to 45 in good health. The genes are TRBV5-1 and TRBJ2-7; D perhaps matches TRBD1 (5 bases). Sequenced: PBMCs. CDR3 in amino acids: CASSLSVSRAGEQYF. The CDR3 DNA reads TGCGCCAGCAGCTTGTCCGTTAGCAGGGCCGGTGAGCAGTACTTC.